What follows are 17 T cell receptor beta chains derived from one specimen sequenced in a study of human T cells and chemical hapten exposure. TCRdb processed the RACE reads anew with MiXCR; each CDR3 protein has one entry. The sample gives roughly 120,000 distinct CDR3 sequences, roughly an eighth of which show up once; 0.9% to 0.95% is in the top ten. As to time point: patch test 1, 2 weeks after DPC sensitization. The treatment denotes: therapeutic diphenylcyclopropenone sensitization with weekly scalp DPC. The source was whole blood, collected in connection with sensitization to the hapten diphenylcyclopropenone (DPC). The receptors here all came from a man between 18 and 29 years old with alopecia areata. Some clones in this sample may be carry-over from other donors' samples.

Here the CDR3 reads CASSCETGGPRGTEAFF. CDR3 DNA: TGTGCCAGCAGCTGCGAAACAGGGGGCCCCCGGGGGACTGAAGCTTTCTTT. The chain recombines TRBV21-1 with TRBJ1-1; TRBD1 reflects the table's D call only, with no check against the DNA. TRBV21-1 is a pseudogene segment. CDR3 length equals 17 residues.

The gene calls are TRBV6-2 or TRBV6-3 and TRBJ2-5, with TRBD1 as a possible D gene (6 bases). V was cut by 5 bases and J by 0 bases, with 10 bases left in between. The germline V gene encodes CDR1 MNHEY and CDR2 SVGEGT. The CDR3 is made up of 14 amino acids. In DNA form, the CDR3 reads TGTGCCAGCAGTCACCGACAGGACCAAGAGACCCAGTACTTC. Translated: CASSHRQDQETQYF.

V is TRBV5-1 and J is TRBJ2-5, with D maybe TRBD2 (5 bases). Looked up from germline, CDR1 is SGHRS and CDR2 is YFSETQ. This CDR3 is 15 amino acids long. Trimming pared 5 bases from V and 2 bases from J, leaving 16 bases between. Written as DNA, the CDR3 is TGCGCCAGCAGTTCGGGGTCCCCATTACAAGAGACCCAGTACTTC. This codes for CASSSGSPLQETQYF.

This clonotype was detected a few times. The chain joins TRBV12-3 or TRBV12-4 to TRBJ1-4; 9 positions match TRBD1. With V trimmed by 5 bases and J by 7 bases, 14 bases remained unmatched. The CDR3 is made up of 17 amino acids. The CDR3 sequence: CASSPGQGHPSGEKLFF. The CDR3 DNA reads TGTGCCAGCAGTCCTGGACAGGGGCACCCATCTGGTGAAAAACTGTTTTTT.

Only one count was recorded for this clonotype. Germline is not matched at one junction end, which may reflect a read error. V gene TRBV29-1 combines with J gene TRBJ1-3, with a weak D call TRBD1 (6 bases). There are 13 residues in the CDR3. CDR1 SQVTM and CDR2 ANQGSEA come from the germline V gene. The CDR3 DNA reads TGCAGCGTTGAAGGGACAGCCTATAACATCATATATTTT. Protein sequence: CSVEGTAYNIIYF.

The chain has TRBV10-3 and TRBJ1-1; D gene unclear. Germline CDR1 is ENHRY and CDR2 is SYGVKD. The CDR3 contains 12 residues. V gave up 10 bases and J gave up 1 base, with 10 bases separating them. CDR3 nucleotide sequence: TGTGCCAGCGGACGGGAGAACACTGAAGCTTTCTTT. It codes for CASGRENTEAFF.

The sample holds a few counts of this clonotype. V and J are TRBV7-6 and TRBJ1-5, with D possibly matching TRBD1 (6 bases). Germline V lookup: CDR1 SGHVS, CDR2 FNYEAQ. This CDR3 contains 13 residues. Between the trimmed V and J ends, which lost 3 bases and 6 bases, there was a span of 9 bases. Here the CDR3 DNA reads TGTGCCAGCAGCTTCGACAGGCTTCAGCCCCAGCATTTT. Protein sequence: CASSFDRLQPQHF.

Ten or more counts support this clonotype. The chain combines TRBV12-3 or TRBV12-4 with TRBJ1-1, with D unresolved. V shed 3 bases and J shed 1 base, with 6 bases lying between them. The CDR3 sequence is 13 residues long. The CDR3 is CASSLTENTEAFF. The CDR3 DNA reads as TGTGCCAGCAGTTTGACGGAGAACACTGAAGCTTTCTTT.

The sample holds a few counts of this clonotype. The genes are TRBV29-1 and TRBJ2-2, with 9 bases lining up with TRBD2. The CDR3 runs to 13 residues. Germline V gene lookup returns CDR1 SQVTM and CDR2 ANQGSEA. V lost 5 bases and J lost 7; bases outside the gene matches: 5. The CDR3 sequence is CSVFRTSDGELFF. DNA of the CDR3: TGCAGCGTTTTTCGGACTAGCGACGGGGAGCTGTTTTTT.

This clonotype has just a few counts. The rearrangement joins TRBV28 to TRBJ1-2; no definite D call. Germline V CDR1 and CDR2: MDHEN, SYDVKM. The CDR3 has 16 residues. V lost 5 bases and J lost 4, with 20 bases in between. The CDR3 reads CASSTNRGRTSYGYTF. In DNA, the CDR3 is TGTGCCAGCAGTACCAACCGTGGCAGAACGAGCTATGGCTACACCTTC.

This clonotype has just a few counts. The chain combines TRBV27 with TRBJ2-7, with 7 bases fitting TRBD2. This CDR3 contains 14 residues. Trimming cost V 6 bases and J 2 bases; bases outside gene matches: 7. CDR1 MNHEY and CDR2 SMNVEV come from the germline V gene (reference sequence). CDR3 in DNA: TGTGCCAGCAGCGCACTAGCGAAACCCTACGAGCAGTACGTC. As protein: CASSALAKPYEQYV.

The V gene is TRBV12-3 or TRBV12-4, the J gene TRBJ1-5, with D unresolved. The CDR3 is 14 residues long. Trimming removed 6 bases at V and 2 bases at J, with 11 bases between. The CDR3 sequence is CASRTLSGNQPQHF. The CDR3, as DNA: TGTGCCAGCAGAACACTGTCAGGCAATCAGCCCCAGCATTTT.

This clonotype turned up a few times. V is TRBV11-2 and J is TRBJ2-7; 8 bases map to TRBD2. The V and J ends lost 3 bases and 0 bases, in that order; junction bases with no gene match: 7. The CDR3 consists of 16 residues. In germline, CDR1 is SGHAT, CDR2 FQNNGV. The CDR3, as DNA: TGTGCCAGCAGCTTGACCCAGGGACTAGACTCCTACGAGCAGTACTTC. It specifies CASSLTQGLDSYEQYF. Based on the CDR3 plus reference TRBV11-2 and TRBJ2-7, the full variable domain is EAGVAQSPRYKIIEKRQSVAFWCNPISGHATLYWYQQILGQGPKLLIQFQNNGVVDDSQLPKDRFSAERLKGVDSTLKIQPAKLEDSAVYLCASSLTQGLDSYEQYFGPGTRLTVT.

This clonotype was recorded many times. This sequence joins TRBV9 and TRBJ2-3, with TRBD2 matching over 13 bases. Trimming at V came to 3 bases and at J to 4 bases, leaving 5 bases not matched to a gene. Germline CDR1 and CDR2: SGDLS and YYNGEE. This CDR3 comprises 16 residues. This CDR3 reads CASSGTSGGASDTQYF. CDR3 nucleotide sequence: TGTGCCAGCAGCGGAACTAGCGGGGGGGCATCAGATACGCAGTATTTT.

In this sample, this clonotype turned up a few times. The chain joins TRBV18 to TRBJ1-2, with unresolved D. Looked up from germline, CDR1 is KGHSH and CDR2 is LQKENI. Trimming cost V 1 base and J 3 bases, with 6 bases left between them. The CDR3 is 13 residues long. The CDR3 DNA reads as TGTGCCAGCTCACCACTTGGGGACTATGGCTACACCTTC. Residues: CASSPLGDYGYTF.

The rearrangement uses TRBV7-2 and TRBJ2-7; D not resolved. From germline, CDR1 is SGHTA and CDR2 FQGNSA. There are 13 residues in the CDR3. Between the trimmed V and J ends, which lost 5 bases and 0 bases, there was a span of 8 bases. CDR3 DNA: TGTGCCAGCAGCGCATCGACCTCCTACGAGCAGTACTTC. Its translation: CASSASTSYEQYF. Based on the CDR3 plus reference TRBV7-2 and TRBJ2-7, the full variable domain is GAGVSQSPSNKVTEKGKDVELRCDPISGHTALYWYRQSLGQGLEFLIYFQGNSAPDKSGLPSDRFSAERTGGSVSTLTIQRTQQEDSAVYLCASSASTSYEQYFGPGTRLTVT.

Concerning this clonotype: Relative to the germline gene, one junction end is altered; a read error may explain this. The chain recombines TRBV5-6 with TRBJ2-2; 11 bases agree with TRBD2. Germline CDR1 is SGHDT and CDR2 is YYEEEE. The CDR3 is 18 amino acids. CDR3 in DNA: TGTGCCAGCAGCTTGGGACTAGCGGGGCCTTCTGGCACCGGGGAGCTATTTTTT. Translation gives CASSLGLAGPSGTGELFF.